The sequence of this T cell receptor (beta chain) was determined in a study of cytomegalovirus exposure and HLA in healthy donors. About the study: An earlier analysis found roughly 100 million unique TCR beta sequences from about 179 million T cells.

The germline V gene encodes CDR1 SGHAT and CDR2 FQNNGV. Losses at the gene ends were 5 bases for V and 5 bases for J; bases not matched to a gene: 9. CDR3 length: 14 residues. General study results and limits: Previously analyzed data showed that most TCR beta V segments were productive at a frequency of about 90% or about 30%. Reportedly, a later analysis found an Asian-associated ancestry cluster had fewer N-insertions than the roughly 670-donor mean.

As concerns this clone: What it binds is unknown.

The study ran its PCR with 60 Vbeta and 13 Jbeta primers. Generated by immunoSEQ multiplex PCR, the TCRdb table keeps only in-frame clones and is missing some. Of almost 95,000 clones listed, more than 60% were seen once; the top ten hold under 4%. Sequences were obtained from PBMCs. V and J are TRBV11-2 and TRBJ2-7, with 7 bases lining up with TRBD1. The TCR sequence derives from a man aged 30 to 45 in good health and CMV-seronegative. The DNA for the CDR3 is TGTGCCAGCAGCCTTGACAGGGAGATTAACGAGCAGTACTTC. Translated, it gives CASSLDREINEQYF.